This entry concerns a single TCR beta chain. It has no known antigen specificity. No base qualities exist here, and no much larger clone lies one base off it. For repertoire sequencing, TCR beta CDR3 regions were amplified from RNA transcripts. The first round of RT-PCR was done with HTBI primers and the Qiagen OneStep RT-PCR kit, and was followed by a second round of multiplex PCR, then size selection and purification. The libraries underwent paired-end sequencing with 100 bp reads on an Illumina HiSeq2000. The study's own analysis went as follows. SOAPnuke was used to process the reads, throwing out any read that had adapters, had uncalled bases, had a mean Phred below 15, or lacked an exact constant-primer or identifier match. COPE v1.2.5 was used to merge high-quality paired reads. Unique nucleotide sequences were defined as clonotypes and aligned to IMGT TRB V, D and J references using MiTCR v1.1. Analysis was restricted to V-J combinations with a frequency above 0.0001, which covered 98% to 99.2% of repertoires. For each V-J combination, a TCR clonal expansion and chaos score was defined as the ratio of F50 clonal expansion to chaos observed in the TCRdist matrix. Features were reduced by Welch's t-statistics and random forest to around 14 V-J combinations, which fed a naive Bayes classifier. Thyroid-blood repertoire similarity was quantified with the Morisita-Horn index. The raw public reads went through TCRdb reprocessing: fastp at Q25, MiXCR clone calling, in-frame beta chains kept. Rows matching on CDR3 protein sequence are summarized as one entry with the most common DNA and genes. These V and J calls are TCRdb output, not the study's own analysis. This sample comprises about 740,000 distinct CDR3 sequences, around 40% of them detected only once. The ten largest clones add up to 44% of the sample.

Ophthalmopathy patients had moderately to severely active disease, Clinical Activity Score of at least 3, NOSPECS grade of at least 4, and disease duration under 3 months. Patients were excluded if they had other autoimmune diseases, uncontrolled infections, pregnancy or lactation. Clinical symptoms, serum thyroxine, TRAb, thyroid ultrasound and orbital computed tomography were used for diagnosis. PBMCs were isolated from 10 ml of fresh peripheral blood by Ficoll-Paque density gradient centrifugation. Trizol reagent was used to extract the total RNA, and its quality was then checked on an Agilent 2100 Bioanalyzer. Trimmed from V: 5 bases; trimmed from J: 5 bases; junction bases lacking a gene match: 8. Taken from the germline V gene (reference sequence), the CDR1 and CDR2 loops are SGHKS and YYEKEE. CDR3 length: 14 amino acids, cysteine to phenylalanine. The retained sequence is limited to the CDR3, 42 bases, with the frame set at the first base.

The data are from a study of Graves' ophthalmopathy and Graves' hyperthyroidism (dated by TCRdb to the late 2010s). With regard to the full study: Peripheral blood was collected at initial diagnosis, prior to any treatment. To tell Graves' ophthalmopathy apart from Graves' hyperthyroidism, and to predict which patients would progress to ophthalmopathy, the study relied on TCR beta repertoire signatures. In total, 135 blood samples were TCR-sequenced: 40 to 45 ophthalmopathy, approximately 80 hyperthyroidism and roughly 17 hyperthyroidism-to-ophthalmopathy patients. A discovery set of about a hundred patients (around 44 ophthalmopathy, 55 to 60 stable hyperthyroidism) was enrolled to explore V-J signatures distinguishing ophthalmopathy from hyperthyroidism. For independent validation, a separate cohort was made up of 18 hyperthyroidism patients plus 17 patients who later progressed from hyperthyroidism to ophthalmopathy. In roughly 6 hyperthyroidism patients, the T-cell repertoires found in thyroid tissue were compared with those found in blood. After sampling, hyperthyroidism patients received methimazole starting at 30 mg daily, and ophthalmopathy patients received high-dose intravenous methylprednisolone.

General study outcomes and caveats: In validation, the model predicted ophthalmopathy progression with more than 55% sensitivity and approximately 72% specificity; roughly 12 predicted patients were CT-confirmed with GO in a median of approximately six months. Sample size was not statistically predetermined, and group allocation was not concealed from the investigators. Most expanded thyroid clonotypes with frequency above 0.001 were also detected in blood, suggesting blood repertoires may reflect the thyroid immune response. In cross-validation, the 13-signature model distinguished ophthalmopathy from stable hyperthyroidism with more than 85% sensitivity and 81% to 82% specificity, while in the test set the corresponding values were about 80% and 75%.

Sequenced input: peripheral blood. The sequence is built from TRBV5-5 and TRBJ2-7, with 9 bases aligning to TRBD1. This TCR was recovered from an adult man with Graves' ophthalmopathy. CDR3 loop: CASSATGGGDEQYF. The DNA is TGTGCCAGCAGTGCGACAGGGGGTGGCGACGAGCAGTACTTC.